The 15 T cell receptor beta chains below come from one sample, sequenced in a study of blood T cells in healthy people across ages. Next came a second PCR, run for roughly 7 to 12 cycles, which used a sample-barcoded 5' primer along with a J-beta primer mix. TCRdb reanalysed the 5' RACE reads using MiXCR and keeps one entry per CDR3 protein. Among fewer than 1,200,000 distinct CDR3 sequences listed, about 25% were seen once. These same data were also listed under a study on T cells of mothers and their children.

The specimen was blood. The source of these receptors is a girl aged 2 to 9 in good health.

The sample holds many counts of this clonotype. V gene TRBV12-3 or TRBV12-4 combines with J gene TRBJ1-1; D remains ambiguous. The CDR3 is 14 residues long. Trimming shortened V by 5 bases and J by 0 bases, and 10 bases separated the two germline ends. CDR3 DNA sequence: TGTGCCAGCAGTCTAACCACGATGAACACTGAAGCTTTCTTT. Protein product: CASSLTTMNTEAFF.

The chain is built from TRBV9 and TRBJ2-5; either TRBD1 or TRBD2 may supply D (5 bases each). CDR1 and CDR2 (germline): SGDLS, YYNGEE. V lost 3 bases and J lost 2, with 14 bases in between. The CDR3 has 15 amino acids. As DNA, the CDR3 is TGTGCCAGCAGCGCAAGGGACCGAGAACAAGAGACCCAGTACTTC. Protein product: CASSARDREQETQYF. Looking up the rest from reference TRBV9 and TRBJ2-5 gives the full variable domain: DSGVTQTPKHLITATGQRVTLRCSPRSGDLSVYWYQQSLDQGLQFLIQYYNGEERAKGNILERFSAQQFPDLHSELNLSSLELGDSALYFCASSARDREQETQYFGPGTRLLVL.

The chain uses TRBV5-8 and TRBJ2-7; no clear D gene. This CDR3 has 12 residues. Trimming stripped 3 bases from V and 7 bases from J, with 11 bases between. Germline V gene sequence: CDR1 SGHTS, CDR2 YDEGEE. CDR3 loop: CASSSSLGEQYF. In DNA, the CDR3 is TGTGCCAGCAGCTCTAGTCTAGGGGAGCAGTACTTC.

V gene TRBV7-8 combines with J gene TRBJ2-2; D ambiguous. The germline gives CDR1 SGHVS, CDR2 FQNEAQ. Between the trimmed V and J ends, which lost 2 bases and 0 bases, there was a span of 4 bases. The CDR3 runs to 14 residues. The DNA of the CDR3 is TGTGCCAGCAGCTTATCGACGAACACCGGGGAGCTGTTTTTT. Protein product: CASSLSTNTGELFF.

CDR3 DNA: TGTGCCAGCAGCTTGAAAGCGGGGACAGGCGACGAGCAGTACTTC. The encoded protein is CASSLKAGTGDEQYF. V gene TRBV7-6 combines with J gene TRBJ2-1; weak D call: TRBD1 (8 bases). Near its end, the DNA agrees better with TRBJ2-7, so the J call may be wrong. From germline, CDR1 is SGHVS and CDR2 FNYEAQ. CDR3 length: 15 amino acids.

V is TRBV2 and J is TRBJ2-5; 12 nucleotides align to TRBD2. V gave up 5 bases and J gave up 2 bases; unmatched junction bases: 6. Germline V CDR1 and CDR2: SNHLY, FYNNEI. The CDR3 consists of 16 residues. The CDR3 loop is CASSPAGTSGQETQYF. The CDR3 nucleotides are TGTGCCAGCAGTCCGGCCGGGACTAGCGGGCAAGAGACCCAGTACTTC.

This chain's CDR3 is CASRVLGTEETQYF. The CDR3 bases are TGTGCCAGCAGAGTGCTCGGGACAGAAGAGACCCAGTACTTC. The rearrangement uses TRBV12-3 or TRBV12-4 and TRBJ2-5; 7 nucleotides match TRBD1. Unmatched junction bases numbered 7, after V lost 6 bases and J lost 3 bases. This CDR3 has 14 residues.

The chain has TRBV4-1 and TRBJ2-2; TRBD1 matches 11 bases. Losses at the gene ends were 4 bases for V and 6 bases for J; bases not matched to a gene: 13. The CDR3 is made up of 18 amino acids. Germline CDR1 MGHRA, CDR2 YSYEKL. CDR3 nucleotides: TGCGCCAGCAGCCCCCTCTTTGCGGGACAGGGGGGCCCCGGGGAGCTGTTTTTT. It is translated as CASSPLFAGQGGPGELFF.

This clonotype appeared many times. The rearrangement links TRBV29-1 to TRBJ2-4, with D hard to call. Between the trimmed V and J ends, which lost 4 bases and 0 bases, there was a span of 4 bases. CDR1 is SQVTM, CDR2 ANQGSEA, per germline. CDR3 size: 12 residues. This chain's CDR3 is CSVGIAKNIQYF. The CDR3 nucleotides are TGCAGCGTTGGTATAGCCAAAAACATTCAGTACTTC.

The sample holds many counts of this clonotype. The rearrangement joins TRBV28 to TRBJ2-1; 9 bases align to TRBD2. The germline CDR1 and CDR2 sequences are MDHEN and SYDVKM. The CDR3 length is 14 residues. With V trimmed by 9 bases and J by 3 bases, 6 bases remained unmatched. The CDR3 DNA sequence: TGTGCCAGTCGTCCTAGCGGGAACTACAATGAGCAGTTCTTC. Protein sequence: CASRPSGNYNEQFF. Using reference TRBV28 and TRBJ2-1 for the parts outside the CDR3, the full variable domain is DVKVTQSSRYLVKRTGEKVFLECVQDMDHENMFWYRQDPGLGLRLIYFSYDVKMKEKGDIPEGYSVSREKKERFSLILESASTNQTSMYLCASRPSGNYNEQFFGPGTRLTVL.

In nucleotides, the CDR3 is TGTGCCACCAGCAGAGATGTCGGTGGGAATGAGCAGTTCTTC. Its protein product is CATSRDVGGNEQFF. The chain employs TRBV15 and TRBJ2-1, with D unclear. The CDR3 has 14 amino acids. Per the germline V gene, CDR1 is LNHNV and CDR2 is YYDKDF (reference sequence). V lost 0 bases and J 7 bases, leaving 10 bases between the germline ends.

This sequence joins TRBV5-1 and TRBJ1-2; weak D call: TRBD1 (5 bases). The CDR3 extends over 14 amino acids. Trimming stripped 2 bases from V and 3 bases from J, with 11 bases between. Germline CDR1 and CDR2: SGHRS and YFSETQ. The CDR3 loop is CASSFEGTDYGYTF. The CDR3 bases are TGCGCCAGCAGCTTCGAGGGGACTGACTATGGCTACACCTTC.

The chain couples TRBV18 to TRBJ2-4; TRBD1 might be the D (6 bases). Trimming left V 6 bases short and J 5 bases short, with 17 bases between. This CDR3 comprises 15 residues. CDR1 and CDR2 from the germline V gene are KGHSH and LQKENI. The CDR3 reads CASSPDSVVENIQYF. The CDR3 coding sequence is TGTGCCAGCTCTCCGGACAGCGTGGTGGAAAACATTCAGTACTTC.

The V gene is TRBV2, the J gene TRBJ2-5, with 8 bases fitting TRBD1. The DNA end is more similar to TRBJ2-1, so the J call may be wrong. Looked up from germline, CDR1 is SNHLY and CDR2 is FYNNEI. The CDR3 totals 12 residues. The CDR3 DNA sequence: TGTGCCAGCAACAGGGGGAGTGGTGAGCAGTTCTTC. It encodes CASNRGSGEQFF.

This clonotype occurred a few times. The gene calls are TRBV11-2 and TRBJ2-5; perhaps TRBD1 as D (6 bases). Looked up from germline, CDR1 is SGHAT and CDR2 is FQNNGV. The CDR3 has 14 amino acids. V was shortened by 4 bases and J by 5 bases, with 14 bases between the two germline ends. The CDR3 spells CASSSKQGVETQYF. CDR3 bases: TGTGCCAGCAGCTCCAAACAGGGAGTCGAGACCCAGTACTTC.